This T cell receptor beta chain was obtained from a study of blood T cell repertoires in COVID-19. Trimming pared 3 bases from V and 1 base from J, leaving 7 bases between. The CDR3 contains 13 residues. The germline V gene has CDR1 LNHDA and CDR2 SQIVND (reference sequence). This table comes from immunoSEQ multiplex PCR, and its TCRdb copy is limited to in-frame clones, with some not included. The table shows over 200,000 clones, with roughly 89% occurring only once. V gene TRBV19 combines with J gene TRBJ2-7; unclear D gene. Sequencing was carried out using peripheral blood. The sequence was obtained from a man aged 55 to 70 who had recovered from COVID-19. The CDR3 sequence is CASSMTQSYEQYF. The CDR3 bases are TGTGCCAGTAGTATGACACAGTCCTACGAGCAGTACTTC.